Following are 23 T cell receptor beta chains from one sample sequenced in a study of technical replicates of blood from several donors. Sequencing was performed with immunoSEQ multiplex PCR; in TCRdb, only in-frame clones are kept and a portion is missing. This table holds 80,000 or so clones, about 96% found once. Material for sequencing was T cells isolated from PBMCs. These receptors were collected from a human donor in good health.

V and J are TRBV12-2 and TRBJ1-1; the table's D call, TRBD1, has no DNA check behind it. TRBV12-2 is tagged as a pseudogene. The CDR3 loop spans 14 amino acids. For the CDR3, the DNA is TGTGCAAGTCGCTCAATGACAGGGGGGTATGAAGCTTTCTTT. As protein: CASRSMTGGYEAFF.

The CDR3 reads CASSFARAGYTF. In nucleotides, the CDR3 is TGTGCCAGCAGTTTCGCCAGGGCTGGCTACACCTTC. V is TRBV28 and J is TRBJ1-2; D possibly corresponds to TRBD1 (5 bases). The CDR3 has 12 amino acids. Between the trimmed V and J ends, which lost 3 bases and 7 bases, there was a span of 9 bases. Per the germline V gene, CDR1 is MDHEN and CDR2 is SYDVKM.

The chain links TRBV30 to TRBJ1-1; no clear D. This CDR3 is built from 14 residues. Trimming took 3 bases from V and 1 from J, leaving 12 bases between them. The germline V gene encodes CDR1 GTSNPN and CDR2 SVGIG (reference sequence). Here the CDR3 DNA reads TGTGCCTGGAGCCGAGGTGTAGGGAACACTGAAGCTTTCTTT. Translation gives CAWSRGVGNTEAFF.

CDR3 bases: TGTGCCAGCAGCTTCACAGGGTATCTGTACTTC. Its protein product is CASSFTGYLYF. The chain uses TRBV11-3 and TRBJ2-7; a weak D match, TRBD1 (6 bases). V was clipped by 3 bases and J by 12 bases, with 12 bases between them. The length of the CDR3 is 11 residues. Germline V lookup: CDR1 SGHNT, CDR2 YENEEA.

About this clone: The same CDR3 is also encoded by other DNA sequences in this sample. V is TRBV30 and J is TRBJ1-6, with D possibly matching TRBD1 (5 bases). CDR3 length: 13 amino acids. Trimming took 8 bases from V and 2 from J, leaving 10 bases between them. Germline V gene data show CDR1 as GTSNPN and CDR2 as SVGIG (reference sequence). The CDR3 spells CAGAGTYNSPLHF. DNA of the CDR3: TGTGCCGGGGCGGGGACCTATAATTCACCCCTCCACTTT.

The V call is TRBV4-2, the J call TRBJ2-7; 8 bases agree with TRBD2. Unmatched junction bases numbered 1, after V lost 0 bases and J lost 0 bases. Per germline, CDR1 LGHNA and CDR2 YNFKEQ. The CDR3 is 15 amino acids. CDR3 loop: CASSQESGSSYEQYF. The CDR3 DNA reads as TGTGCCAGCAGCCAAGAAAGCGGGAGCTCCTACGAGCAGTACTTC.

This sequence joins TRBV19 and TRBJ1-1, with D tentatively TRBD1 (5 bases). Trimming took off 3 bases at V and 5 bases at J, with 16 bases between the two ends. Looked up from germline, CDR1 is LNHDA and CDR2 is SQIVND (reference sequence). The CDR3 has 15 amino acids. CDR3 in amino acids: CASSIPHLGGTEAFF. DNA for the CDR3: TGTGCCAGTAGTATCCCTCATTTGGGGGGGACTGAAGCTTTCTTT.

This CDR3 is CASSLSGRASYEQYF. For the CDR3, the DNA is TGTGCCAGCAGCCTTTCGGGGAGGGCCTCCTACGAGCAGTACTTC. V and J are TRBV7-6 and TRBJ2-7; 7 bases are a match to TRBD2. V was clipped by 5 bases and J by 0 bases; unmatched bases: 7. Germline CDR1 SGHVS, CDR2 FNYEAQ. The CDR3 runs 15 residues.

The chain carries TRBV4-2 and TRBJ2-1; 7 bases match TRBD1. Germline V lookup: CDR1 LGHNA, CDR2 YNFKEQ. The CDR3 has 18 amino acids. Germline trimming cut 0 bases from V and 3 bases from J; bases unmatched to any gene: 11. The CDR3 DNA reads TGTGCCAGCAGCCAAGATCAGGGCGGCAGGGGGATCTACAATGAGCAGTTCTTC. This gives the protein CASSQDQGGRGIYNEQFF.

This chain links TRBV6-5 with TRBJ2-3; possible D gene TRBD2, 6 bases. V lost 3 bases and J 0 bases, leaving 10 bases between the germline ends. The CDR3 loop spans 15 amino acids. Germline values: CDR1 MNHEY, CDR2 SVGAGI. CDR3 DNA: TGTGCCAGCAGTTATAATAGCGGAAGCACAGATACGCAGTATTTT. This sequence encodes CASSYNSGSTDTQYF.

V is TRBV30 and J is TRBJ1-6; no clear D. The germline V and J ends were trimmed by 5 bases and 7 bases, with 6 bases remaining between them. Per germline, CDR1 GTSNPN and CDR2 SVGIG (reference sequence). The CDR3 consists of 11 residues. CDR3 DNA sequence: TGTGCCTGGCGCCGGAATTCACCCCTCCACTTT. Residues: CAWRRNSPLHF.

V and J are TRBV12-5 and TRBJ1-2, with TRBD1 as a possible D gene (5 bases). Germline loops: CDR1 LGHNT, CDR2 FRNRAP. V was clipped by 0 bases and J by 5 bases, with 13 bases between them. CDR3 size: 15 residues. CDR3 residues: CASGLVPGGRYGYTF. As DNA, the CDR3 is TGTGCTAGTGGTTTGGTACCCGGGGGTAGATATGGCTACACCTTC. Drawing the rest from reference TRBV12-5 and TRBJ1-2, the complete variable domain is DARVTQTPRHKVTEMGQEVTMRCQPILGHNTVFWYRQTMMQGLELLAYFRNRAPLDDSGMPKDRFSAEMPDATLATLKIQPSEPRDSAVYFCASGLVPGGRYGYTFGSGTRLTVV.

The chain links TRBV4-2 to TRBJ2-7; 8 bases are a match to TRBD1. Germline loops: CDR1 LGHNA, CDR2 YNFKEQ. This CDR3 is built from 15 residues. V trimming: 4 bases; J trimming: 3 bases; junction bases outside the gene matches: 8. CDR3 loop: CASSLPDREFYEQYF. Written as DNA, the CDR3 is TGTGCCAGCAGCCTCCCGGACAGGGAATTCTACGAGCAGTACTTC.

The V gene is TRBV28, the J gene TRBJ1-5; D unclear. Per germline, CDR1 MDHEN and CDR2 SYDVKM. The CDR3 covers 13 residues. Between the trimmed V and J ends, which lost 5 bases and 2 bases, there was a span of 7 bases. For the CDR3, the DNA is TGTGCCAGCAGTGACACCCGCAATCAGCCCCAGCATTTT. Its protein product is CASSDTRNQPQHF.

The chain has TRBV29-1 and TRBJ1-2, with TRBD1 identical over 8 bases. Germline assignment: CDR1 SQVTM and CDR2 ANQGSEA. The CDR3 contains 15 residues. V gave up 5 bases and J gave up 0 bases; unmatched junction bases: 8. The CDR3 reads CSVPGTGPSNYGYTF. The DNA of the CDR3 is TGCAGCGTTCCCGGGACAGGTCCCTCTAACTATGGCTACACCTTC. The full variable domain, in which reference TRBV29-1 and TRBJ1-2 provide the parts outside the CDR3, is SAVISQKPSRDICQRGTSLTIQCQVDSQVTMMFWYRQQPGQSLTLIATANQGSEATYESGFVIDKFPISRPNLTFSTLTVSNMSPEDSSIYLCSVPGTGPSNYGYTFGSGTRLTVV.

This chain joins TRBV1 and TRBJ2-5; the tabulated D call, TRBD2, remains unverified against the DNA. TRBV1 is a documented pseudogene. The length of the CDR3 is 14 residues. In DNA form, the CDR3 reads TGCACCAGCAGCCATCGCGGGGGGGTAGAGACCCAGTACTTC. As protein: CTSSHRGGVETQYF.

Notes on this clone: The junction differs from germline at one of its ends, possibly a read error. This CDR3 reads CSVEGLAGEYNEQFF. CDR3 nucleotides: TGCAGCGTCGAAGGCCTAGCGGGAGAGTACAATGAGCAGTTCTTC. The rearrangement joins TRBV29-1 to TRBJ2-1; 10 bases map to TRBD2. Germline CDR1 SQVTM, CDR2 ANQGSEA. The CDR3 has 15 amino acids.

The chain has TRBV9 and TRBJ2-5, with 7 bases that match TRBD1. The CDR3 has 14 amino acids. Trimming took 4 bases from V and 4 from J; bases not matched to a gene: 7. Germline V gene sequence: CDR1 SGDLS, CDR2 YYNGEE. CDR3 sequence: CASSPQQGVETQYF. DNA of the CDR3: TGTGCCAGCAGCCCCCAGCAGGGGGTAGAGACCCAGTACTTC.

The V and J genes are TRBV6-5 and TRBJ1-5; D unresolved. Germline assignment: CDR1 MNHEY and CDR2 SVGAGI. The ends were cut back, 6 bases at V and 1 base at J, with 16 bases in the middle. CDR3 length: 16 residues. CDR3 region: CASSYISAGSNQPQHF. The CDR3, as DNA: TGTGCCAGCAGCTACATATCGGCCGGGAGCAATCAGCCCCAGCATTTT.

J is TRBJ2-2 and V is TRBV5-6; D is perhaps TRBD2 (5 bases). The CDR3 runs to 14 residues. Germline V gives CDR1 SGHDT, CDR2 YYEEEE. Trimming took 3 bases from V and 6 from J, leaving 12 bases between them. The CDR3 bases are TGTGCCAGCAGCTCCGGGGTACCACCCGGGGAGCTGTTTTTT. Its translation: CASSSGVPPGELFF.

J is TRBJ1-1 and V is TRBV29-1; no clear D gene. From germline, CDR1 is SQVTM and CDR2 ANQGSEA. The CDR3 loop spans 14 amino acids. V lost 4 bases and J 1 base, leaving 13 bases between the germline ends. This chain's CDR3 is CSVVPPMRNTEAFF. In DNA, the CDR3 is TGCAGCGTTGTCCCCCCTATGAGGAACACTGAAGCTTTCTTT.

This sequence joins TRBV27 and TRBJ2-1; 9 nucleotides match TRBD2. CDR1 and CDR2 (germline): MNHEY, SMNVEV (reference sequence). J gave up 3 bases and V 6 bases, and 9 bases lay outside the gene matches. The CDR3 is 16 residues long. As DNA, the CDR3 is TGTGCCAGCAGCACCCCGACTAGCGGCCTCTACAATGAGCAGTTCTTC. Its protein product is CASSTPTSGLYNEQFF.

The chain employs TRBV4-2 and TRBJ2-7; 7 bases agree with TRBD1. Losses at the gene ends were 1 base for V and 2 bases for J; bases not matched to a gene: 11. Germline lookup yields CDR1 LGHNA and CDR2 YNFKEQ. This CDR3 is 17 amino acids long. This chain's CDR3 is CASSQGVGGLITYEQYF. CDR3 in DNA: TGTGCCAGCAGCCAAGGAGTAGGGGGCTTGATTACCTACGAGCAGTACTTC.